The clone carrying this T cell receptor beta chain was seen once. Its target is unknown. This record belongs to a study of shared clonotypes between healthy human individuals. Study-wide points: Among donors, clonotype sharing was expected to be affected by sequencing depth. A small donor pool kept down the genetic and exposure-history diversity that was represented.

After removal of 2 bases from V and 4 bases from J, the junction contained 5 bases not matched to a gene. Germline-derived CDR1 and CDR2 are SEHNR and FQNEAQ (reference sequence). This CDR3 has 14 amino acids. The table came from immunoSEQ multiplex PCR; TCRdb's copy has only in-frame clones and leaves some out. The table includes about 1.9 million clones, over 85% detected once. It was CD45RO-negative cells, positively selected for CCR7, that made up naive CD8 cells, with terminally differentiated effector memory CD45RA+ cells excluded. The specimen was naive CD8+ T cells from PBMCs. This TCR derives from a young man in good health. Some clones in this sample may be carry-over from other donors' samples. The chain has TRBV7-9 and TRBJ2-7, with TRBD1 identical over 7 bases. CDR3 protein: CASSLQGQKYEQYF. The CDR3, as DNA: TGTGCCAGCAGCTTACAGGGACAGAAGTACGAGCAGTACTTC.